The subject of this entry is one T cell receptor (beta chain). Its target is not known. This sample stems from a study of OX40 agonist ivuxolimab in advanced cancers. Study summary: A mean age of roughly 66 years, range about 20 to 85, was recorded, and more than 80% were male. The eligibility criteria allowed prior anti-PD-1, anti-PD-L1 or anti-CTLA-4 therapy, and 40% had some. Three dose-escalation patients had partial responses: one with hepatocellular carcinoma and two with cutaneous melanoma.

The CDR3 loop spans 14 amino acids. Per the germline V gene, CDR1 is SGHKS and CDR2 is YYEKEE (reference sequence). Between the trimmed V and J ends, which lost 0 bases and 4 bases, there was a span of 8 bases. TCRdb's copy holds only in-frame clones and misses some; the assay was immunoSEQ multiplex PCR. The data show tens of thousands of clones, with roughly 87% seen just once and around 19% held by the top ten. General study findings and limits: Researchers report that CD8+ T cells had, on average, more expanded clones than CD4+.

This sequence joins TRBV5-5 and TRBJ1-5; the D is unclear. This TCR was recovered from an adult with an advanced solid tumor such as melanoma, head and neck, liver or kidney cancer. The material was CD4+ or CD8+ T cells sorted from blood, obtained in a trial of the OX40 agonist ivuxolimab. In nucleotides, the CDR3 is TGTGCCAGCAGCTTGGCCTCACGGAATCAGCCCCAGCATTTT. It yields the protein CASSLASRNQPQHF.